This T cell receptor beta chain was sequenced for a study of T-cell reconstitution after alpha-beta-depleted transplantation in children. Study conclusions and caveats: Diversity of TCRbeta at day 60 was high in some patients, arising from surviving recipient T cells and thymic progenitors. T-cell counts and diversity at one year post-transplant came mainly from newly produced T cells.

This clonotype was counted a few times. Its antigen is not identified. Preparation of the TCRbeta library involved a method that used unique molecular identifiers. MiXCR, applied by TCRdb to the PCR reads, yields one record per CDR3 protein. The sample includes approximately 980,000 distinct CDR3 sequences, 25% to 30% seen only once; the top ten take roughly 27%. The sample in question was PBMCs, mostly from graft donor cells, obtained 360 days after TCRalphabeta/CD19-depleted stem cell transplant. This clonotype originated in a boy younger than two who had a stem cell transplant for SCID, so the T cells may come from the graft donor.

The CDR3 sequence: CASSPLLAGGLSAKNIQYF. CDR3 DNA sequence: TGTGCCAGCAGCCCCCTACTAGCGGGGGGACTCTCAGCCAAAAACATTCAGTACTTC. The chain couples TRBV7-8 to TRBJ2-4; 12 nucleotides align to TRBD2. This CDR3 has 19 residues. The V gene's germline CDR1 is SGHVS and CDR2 FQNEAQ. Trimming cost V 5 bases and J 0 bases; bases outside gene matches: 11. Full variable domain (rest looked up from reference TRBV7-8 and TRBJ2-4): GAGVSQSPRYKVAKRGQDVALRCDPISGHVSLFWYQQALGQGPEFLTYFQNEAQLDKSGLPSDRFFAERPEGSVSTLKIQRTQQEDSAVYLCASSPLLAGGLSAKNIQYFGAGTRLSVL.